This T cell receptor (beta chain) came from a study of T-cell memory formation after mild COVID-19. Study-wide background: Largely, TCR clusters stayed within a single donor. Regarding the study as a whole: Proof of SARS-CoV-2 specificity was absent for the second-wave clones that crested on day 37.

Germline V gives CDR1 SGHDT, CDR2 YYEEEE. Trimming left V 0 bases short and J 4 bases short, with 11 bases between. There are 15 residues in the CDR3. The 5'RACE method, run with constant-segment primers, produced TCR alpha and TCR beta cDNA libraries (carrying sample barcodes and UMIs). TCRdb re-analysed the 5' RACE reads in MiXCR, keeping a single row per CDR3 protein. The sample has 450,000 to 650,000 distinct CDR3 sequences; 20% to 25% are singletons. Of note for this clonotype: What it recognizes is unknown.

The rearrangement joins TRBV5-6 to TRBJ2-1, with D possibly being TRBD2 (6 bases). The TCR originated in an adult woman who had mild COVID-19 (a few samples of this study predate the infection). Cell type and time point are not known. Material for sequencing was PBMCs or a T cell subset sorted from them (not recorded which). CDR3 in DNA: TGTGCCAGCAGCTTGGCCGGGAGCCGTTACAATGAGCAGTTCTTC. Protein: CASSLAGSRYNEQFF.